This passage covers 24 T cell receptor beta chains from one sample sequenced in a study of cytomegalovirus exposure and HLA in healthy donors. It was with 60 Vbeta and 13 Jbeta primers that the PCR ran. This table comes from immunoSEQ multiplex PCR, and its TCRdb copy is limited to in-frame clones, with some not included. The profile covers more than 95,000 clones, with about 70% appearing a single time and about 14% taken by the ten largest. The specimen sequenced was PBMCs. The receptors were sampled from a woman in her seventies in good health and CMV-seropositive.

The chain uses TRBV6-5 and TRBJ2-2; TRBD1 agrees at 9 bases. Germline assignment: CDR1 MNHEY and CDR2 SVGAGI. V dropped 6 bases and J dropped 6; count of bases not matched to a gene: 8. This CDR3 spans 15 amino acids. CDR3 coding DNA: TGTGCCAGCAGCCCCAGGACAGGGGTTCCCGGGGAGCTGTTTTTT. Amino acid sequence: CASSPRTGVPGELFF.

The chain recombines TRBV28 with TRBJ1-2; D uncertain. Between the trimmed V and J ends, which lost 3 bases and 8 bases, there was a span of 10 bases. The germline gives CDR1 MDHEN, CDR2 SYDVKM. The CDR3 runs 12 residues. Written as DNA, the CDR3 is TGTGCCAGCAGTTTTATGGCGGGAGGCTACACCTTC. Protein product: CASSFMAGGYTF.

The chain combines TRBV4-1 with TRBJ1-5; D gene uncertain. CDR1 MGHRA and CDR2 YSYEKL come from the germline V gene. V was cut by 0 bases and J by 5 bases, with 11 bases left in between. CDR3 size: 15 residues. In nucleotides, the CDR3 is TGCGCCAGCAGCCAAGAAGGGTACGGGGATCAGCCCCAGCATTTT. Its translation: CASSQEGYGDQPQHF.

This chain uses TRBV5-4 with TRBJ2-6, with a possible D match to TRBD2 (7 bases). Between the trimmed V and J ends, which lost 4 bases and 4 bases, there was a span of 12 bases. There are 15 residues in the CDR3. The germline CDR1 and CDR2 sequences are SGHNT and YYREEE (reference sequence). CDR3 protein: CASSPGGPGANVLTF. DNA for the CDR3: TGTGCCAGCAGCCCCGGGGGGCCCGGGGCCAACGTCCTGACTTTC. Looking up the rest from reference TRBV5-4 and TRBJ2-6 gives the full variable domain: ETGVTQSPTHLIKTRGQQVTLRCSSQSGHNTVSWYQQALGQGPQFIFQYYREEENGRGNFPPRFSGLQFPNYSSELNVNALELDDSALYLCASSPGGPGANVLTFGAGSRLTVL.

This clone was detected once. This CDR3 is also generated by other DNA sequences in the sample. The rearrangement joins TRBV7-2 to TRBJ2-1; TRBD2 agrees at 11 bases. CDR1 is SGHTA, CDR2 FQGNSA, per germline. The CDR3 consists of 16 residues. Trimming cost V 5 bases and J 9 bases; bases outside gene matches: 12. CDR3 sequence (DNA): TGTGCCAGCAGCCAGCAAACTAGCGGGGGACGTGCTGAGCAGTTCTTC. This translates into CASSQQTSGGRAEQFF.

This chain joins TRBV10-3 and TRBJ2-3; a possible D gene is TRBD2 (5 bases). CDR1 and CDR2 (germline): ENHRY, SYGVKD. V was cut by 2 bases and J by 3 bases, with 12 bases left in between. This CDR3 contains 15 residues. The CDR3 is CAISEGGPSTDTQYF. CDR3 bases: TGTGCCATCAGTGAGGGAGGCCCCTCTACAGATACGCAGTATTTT.

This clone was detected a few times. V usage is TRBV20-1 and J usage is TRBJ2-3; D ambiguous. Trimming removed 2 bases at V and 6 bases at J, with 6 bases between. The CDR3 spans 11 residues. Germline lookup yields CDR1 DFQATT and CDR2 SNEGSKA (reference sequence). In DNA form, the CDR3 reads TGCAGTGCTAGAAAACAGGATACGCAGTATTTT. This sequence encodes CSARKQDTQYF.

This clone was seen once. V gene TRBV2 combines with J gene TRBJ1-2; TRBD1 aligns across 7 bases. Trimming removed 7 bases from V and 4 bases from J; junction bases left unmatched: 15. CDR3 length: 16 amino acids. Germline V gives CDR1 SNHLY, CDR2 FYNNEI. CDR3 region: CASNVPGQRRGYGYTF. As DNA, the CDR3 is TGTGCCAGCAATGTCCCGGGACAGCGGCGTGGCTATGGCTACACCTTC. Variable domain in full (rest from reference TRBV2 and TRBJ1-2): EPEVTQTPSHQVTQMGQEVILRCVPISNHLYFYWYRQILGQKVEFLVSFYNNEISEKSEIFDDQFSVERPDGSNFTLKIRSTKLEDSAMYFCASNVPGQRRGYGYTFGSGTRLTVV.

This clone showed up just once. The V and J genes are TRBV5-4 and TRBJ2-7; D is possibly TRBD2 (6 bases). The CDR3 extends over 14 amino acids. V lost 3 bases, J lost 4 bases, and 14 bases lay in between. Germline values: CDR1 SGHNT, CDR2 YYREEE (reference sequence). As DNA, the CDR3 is TGTGCCAGCAGCTCGGGAGCCGCCCTTTACGAGCAGTACTTC. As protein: CASSSGAALYEQYF.

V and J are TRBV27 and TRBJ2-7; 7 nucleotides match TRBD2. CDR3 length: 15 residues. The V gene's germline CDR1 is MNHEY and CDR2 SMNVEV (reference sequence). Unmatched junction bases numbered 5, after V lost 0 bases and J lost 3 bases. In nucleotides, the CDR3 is TGTGCCAGCAGTTTATCTAGCGGGTACAGCTACGAGCAGTACTTC. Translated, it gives CASSLSSGYSYEQYF.

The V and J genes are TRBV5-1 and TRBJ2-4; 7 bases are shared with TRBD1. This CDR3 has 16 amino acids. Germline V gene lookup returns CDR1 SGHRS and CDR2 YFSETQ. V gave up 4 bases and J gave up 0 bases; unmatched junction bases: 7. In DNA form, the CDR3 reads TGCGCCAGCAGCATCGACAGGGACATAGCCAAAAACATTCAGTACTTC. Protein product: CASSIDRDIAKNIQYF. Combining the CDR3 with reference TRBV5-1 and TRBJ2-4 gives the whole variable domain KAGVTQTPRYLIKTRGQQVTLSCSPISGHRSVSWYQQTPGQGLQFLFEYFSETQRNKGNFPGRFSGRQFSNSRSEMNVSTLELGDSALYLCASSIDRDIAKNIQYFGAGTRLSVL.

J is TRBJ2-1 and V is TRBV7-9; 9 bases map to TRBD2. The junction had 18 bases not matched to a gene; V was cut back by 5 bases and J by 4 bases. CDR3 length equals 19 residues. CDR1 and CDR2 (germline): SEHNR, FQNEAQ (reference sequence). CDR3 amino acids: CASSPTVKASGKSYNEQFF. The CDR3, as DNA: TGTGCCAGCAGCCCCACCGTAAAGGCTAGCGGGAAGTCGTACAATGAGCAGTTCTTC.

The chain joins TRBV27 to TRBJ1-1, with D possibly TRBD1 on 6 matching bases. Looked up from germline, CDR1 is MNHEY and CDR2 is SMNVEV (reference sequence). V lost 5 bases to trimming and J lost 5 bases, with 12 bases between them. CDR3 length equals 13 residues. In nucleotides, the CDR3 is TGTGCCAGCAGTCACAGGGAAGTAACTGAAGCTTTCTTT. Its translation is CASSHREVTEAFF.

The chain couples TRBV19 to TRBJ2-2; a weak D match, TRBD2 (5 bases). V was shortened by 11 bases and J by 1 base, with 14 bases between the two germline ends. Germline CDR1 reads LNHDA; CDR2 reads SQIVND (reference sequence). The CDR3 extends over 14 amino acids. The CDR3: CAVPSAGNTGELFF. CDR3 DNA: TGTGCCGTCCCGTCTGCGGGGAACACCGGGGAGCTGTTTTTT.

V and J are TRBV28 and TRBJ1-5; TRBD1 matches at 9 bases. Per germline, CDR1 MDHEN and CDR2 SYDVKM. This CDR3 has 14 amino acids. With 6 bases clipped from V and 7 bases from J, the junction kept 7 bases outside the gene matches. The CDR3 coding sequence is TGTGCCAGCAGGAATACAGGGGGCGGGCAGCCCCAGCATTTT. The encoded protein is CASRNTGGGQPQHF.

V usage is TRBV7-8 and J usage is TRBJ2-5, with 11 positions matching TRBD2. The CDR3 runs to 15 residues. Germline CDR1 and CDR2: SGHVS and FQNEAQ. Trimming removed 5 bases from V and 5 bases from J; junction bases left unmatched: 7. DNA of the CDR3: TGTGCCAGCAGCGTTACTAGCGGGGGATTGGAGACCCAGTACTTC. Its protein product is CASSVTSGGLETQYF.

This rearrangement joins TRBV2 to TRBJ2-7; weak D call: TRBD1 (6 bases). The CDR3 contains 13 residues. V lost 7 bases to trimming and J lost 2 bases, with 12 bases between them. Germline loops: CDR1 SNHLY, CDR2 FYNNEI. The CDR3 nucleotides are TGTGCCAGCAATGTAGGACAGCCCTACGAGCAGTACTTC. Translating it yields CASNVGQPYEQYF.

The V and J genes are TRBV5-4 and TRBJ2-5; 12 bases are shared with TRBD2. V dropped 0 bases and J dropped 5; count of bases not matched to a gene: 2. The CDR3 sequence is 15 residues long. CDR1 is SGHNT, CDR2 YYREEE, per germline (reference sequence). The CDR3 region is CASSLASGRGETQYF. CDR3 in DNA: TGTGCCAGCAGCTTGGCTAGCGGGAGGGGGGAGACCCAGTACTTC.

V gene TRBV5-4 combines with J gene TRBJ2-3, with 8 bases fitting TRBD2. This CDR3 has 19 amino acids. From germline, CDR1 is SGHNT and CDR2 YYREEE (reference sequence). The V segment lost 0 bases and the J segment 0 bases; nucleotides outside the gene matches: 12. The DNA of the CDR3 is TGTGCCAGCAGCTTGGTGGCCAGCGGGAGTCCCCTGAGCACAGATACGCAGTATTTT. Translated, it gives CASSLVASGSPLSTDTQYF.

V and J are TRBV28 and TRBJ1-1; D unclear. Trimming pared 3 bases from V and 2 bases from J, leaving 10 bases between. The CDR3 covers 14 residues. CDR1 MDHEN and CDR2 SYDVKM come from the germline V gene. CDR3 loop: CASSLVQTNTEAFF. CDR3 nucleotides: TGTGCCAGCAGTTTGGTACAGACAAACACTGAAGCTTTCTTT.

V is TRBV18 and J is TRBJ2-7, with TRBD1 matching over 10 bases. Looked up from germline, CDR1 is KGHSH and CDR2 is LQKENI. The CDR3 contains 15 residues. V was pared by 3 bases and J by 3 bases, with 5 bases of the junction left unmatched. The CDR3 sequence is CASSPGQGGYYEQYF. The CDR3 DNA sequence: TGTGCCAGCTCACCTGGACAGGGGGGATACTACGAGCAGTACTTC. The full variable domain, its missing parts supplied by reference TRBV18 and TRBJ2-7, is NAGVMQNPRHLVRRRGQEARLRCSPMKGHSHVYWYRQLPEEGLKFMVYLQKENIIDESGMPKERFSAEFPKEGPSILRIQQVVRGDSAAYFCASSPGQGGYYEQYFGPGTRLTVT.

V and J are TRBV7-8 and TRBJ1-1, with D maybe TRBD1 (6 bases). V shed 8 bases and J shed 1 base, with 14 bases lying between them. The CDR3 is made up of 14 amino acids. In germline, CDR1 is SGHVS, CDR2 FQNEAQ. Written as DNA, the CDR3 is TGTGCCAGCTCCTGGGCACAGGGGAACACTGAAGCTTTCTTT. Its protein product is CASSWAQGNTEAFF.

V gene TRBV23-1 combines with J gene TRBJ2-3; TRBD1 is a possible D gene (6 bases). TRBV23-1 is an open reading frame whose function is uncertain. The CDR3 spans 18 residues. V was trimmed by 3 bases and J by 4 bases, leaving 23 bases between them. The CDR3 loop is CASSQVAGDRWTADTQYF. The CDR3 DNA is TGCGCCAGCAGTCAGGTAGCCGGCGACCGATGGACAGCAGATACGCAGTATTTT.

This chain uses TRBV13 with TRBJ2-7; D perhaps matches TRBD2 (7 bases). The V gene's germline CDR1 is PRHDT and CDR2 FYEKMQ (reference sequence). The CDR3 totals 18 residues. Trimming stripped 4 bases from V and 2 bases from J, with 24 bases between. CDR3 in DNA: TGTGCCAGCAGCTCGAGAGCTGGCCTGGGGGGGCCGACCTACGAGCAGTACTTC. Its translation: CASSSRAGLGGPTYEQYF.